This T cell receptor beta chain was recorded in a study of beta chain features in type 1 diabetes. The whole isolated RNA underwent reverse transcription, so sequencing captured expressed TCRB transcripts. TCRdb's table, derived via immunoSEQ multiplex PCR, lists solely in-frame clones and lacks some. The sample includes 95,000 to 150,000 clones, roughly 15% of them seen just once. CD45RO/CCR7/CD25/CD127/CD95/CD27 sorting isolated CD4+ naive, central memory, regulatory and stem cell-like memory cells. This clone was seen a few times. Its cognate antigen is unknown. V lost 0 bases and J 0 bases, leaving 10 bases between the germline ends. CDR1 and CDR2 (germline): SGHRS, YFSETQ. This CDR3 spans 16 amino acids. Regarding the study as a whole: In all four CD4+ subsets, TCRB CDR3 length was significantly, moderately reduced in type 1 diabetes.

This rearrangement joins TRBV5-1 to TRBJ2-1; D is perhaps TRBD1 or TRBD2 (5 bases each). The sample was central memory CD4+ T cells from blood. This receptor was obtained from a man aged 25-45 years with type 1 diabetes. The CDR3 coding sequence is TGCGCCAGCAGCTTGGGATCAGGGAGCTCCTACAATGAGCAGTTCTTC. It codes for CASSLGSGSSYNEQFF.